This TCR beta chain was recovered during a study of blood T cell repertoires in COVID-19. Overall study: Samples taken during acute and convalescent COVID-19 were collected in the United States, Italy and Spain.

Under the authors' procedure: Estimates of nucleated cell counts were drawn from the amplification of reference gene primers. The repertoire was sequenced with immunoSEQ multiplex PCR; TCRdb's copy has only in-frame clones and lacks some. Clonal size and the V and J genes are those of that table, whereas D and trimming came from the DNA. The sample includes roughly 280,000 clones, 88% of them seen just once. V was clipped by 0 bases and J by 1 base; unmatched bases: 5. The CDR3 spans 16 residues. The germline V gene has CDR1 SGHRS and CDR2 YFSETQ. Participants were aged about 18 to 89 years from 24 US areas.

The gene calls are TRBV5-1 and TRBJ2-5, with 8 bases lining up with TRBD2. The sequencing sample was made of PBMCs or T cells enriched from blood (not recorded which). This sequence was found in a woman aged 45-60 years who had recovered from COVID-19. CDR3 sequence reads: CASSLGSGSRQETQYF. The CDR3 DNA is TGCGCCAGCAGCTTGGGAAGCGGGAGCCGCCAAGAGACCCAGTACTTC.